This T cell receptor beta chain was recovered during a study of cytomegalovirus exposure and HLA in healthy donors. Trimming removed 3 bases from V and 2 bases from J, with 8 bases in between. Germline loops: CDR1 MNHEY, CDR2 SMNVEV (reference sequence). The CDR3 extends over 13 amino acids. This clone was counted between two and nine times. 13 Jbeta primers and 60 Vbeta primers were used for the PCR. TCRdb keeps only in-frame clones here, not all; method: immunoSEQ multiplex PCR. The sample includes 150,000 to 200,000 clones, approximately 88% seen only once; the top ten take 1.5% to 1.7%. The sequencing sample was made of PBMCs. This receptor was taken from a young woman in good health and CMV-seronegative. V usage is TRBV27 and J usage is TRBJ2-7; tentatively, D is TRBD1 (5 bases). CDR3 DNA sequence: TGTGCCAGCAGTTTTGGACATACCTACGAGCAGTACTTC. Protein product: CASSFGHTYEQYF.